A selection of T cell receptor beta chains follows, all from one sample in a study of control samples from healthy donors and cancer patients. Clones were read by immunoSEQ multiplex PCR, and TCRdb kept only the in-frame ones, dropping some. The sample has 60,000 to 100,000 clones, about 88% seen once. Sequenced sample: blood. The receptor set was obtained from a man aged 45 to 65 in good health. CDR3s include the opening cysteine and the closing phenylalanine or tryptophan. A D gene is named only where the DNA matches it firmly.

>TRBD2|TRBV9|15|TRBJ2-2
CASSGTSGDTGELFF
TGTGCCAGCAGTGGGACTAGCGGGGACACCGGGGAGCTGTTTTTT
>NA|TRBV19|13|TRBJ1-6
CASSTDFTSPLHF
TGTGCCAGTAGTACAGACTTTACTTCACCCCTCCACTTT
>NA|TRBV12-5|13|TRBJ1-4
CASGGATNEKLFF
TGTGCTAGCGGCGGTGCAACTAATGAAAAACTGTTTTTT
>TRBD1|TRBV27|14|TRBJ2-2
CASRPGQGAGELFF
TGTGCCAGCAGACCGGGACAGGGGGCCGGGGAGCTGTTTTTT
>NA|TRBV7-9|13|TRBJ1-2
CASSLVVSYGYTF
TGTGCCAGCAGCTTAGTCGTCTCCTATGGCTACACCTTC
>TRBD2|TRBV7-3|20|TRBJ2-1
CASSPLGLAGPLSSYNEQFF
TGTGCCAGCAGCCCCCTCGGCCTAGCGGGGCCTCTAAGCTCCTACAATGAGCAGTTCTTC
>NA|TRBV5-5|14|TRBJ1-4
CASSLWRVDEKLFF
TGTGCCAGCAGCTTGTGGAGGGTCGATGAAAAACTGTTTTTT
>TRBD1|TRBV4-1|13|TRBJ1-1
CASSTGGANEAFF
TGCGCCAGCAGCACAGGGGGCGCGAATGAAGCTTTCTTT
>NA|TRBV30|12|TRBJ1-2
CAWRPRMGGYTF
TGTGCCTGGAGGCCTCGAATGGGTGGCTACACCTTC
>TRBD2|TRBV6-4|15|TRBJ2-6
CARGGGQSGANVLTF
TGTGCCAGGGGGGGAGGGCAGTCTGGGGCCAACGTCCTGACTTTC
>NA|TRBV10-1|13|TRBJ2-7
CASSAGTGYEQYF
TGCGCCAGCAGTGCCGGGACTGGCTACGAGCAGTACTTC
>TRBD2|TRBV15|16|TRBJ2-1
CATSEGGTSGPNEQFF
TGTGCCACCAGCGAAGGGGGGACTAGCGGCCCCAATGAGCAGTTCTTC
>NA|TRBV7-3|14|TRBJ2-5
CASSADRVGGTQYF
TGTGCCAGCAGCGCAGACAGGGTCGGGGGGACCCAGTACTTC